One T cell receptor beta chain is described in this entry. This record belongs to a study of Graves' ophthalmopathy and Graves' hyperthyroidism. Physicians reached a diagnosis by relying on clinical symptoms, serum thyroxine, TRAb, thyroid ultrasound and orbital computed tomography. Beta-chain TCR CDR3 regions were amplified from RNA transcripts. HTBI primers were used in a first-round RT-PCR, which preceded a second-round multiplex PCR. Each CDR3 protein is one row after TCRdb ran MiXCR on the multiplex PCR reads. Altogether over a million distinct CDR3 sequences are present, about two fifths being singletons, with the ten largest covering around 10%. Trimming removed 1 base from V and 8 bases from J, with 14 bases in between. Germline-derived CDR1 and CDR2 are SGHRS and YFSETQ. The CDR3 sequence is 14 residues long.

The sequencing input was peripheral blood or thyroid tissue (not recorded which). J is TRBJ2-3 and V is TRBV5-1; D is unclear. The clonotype comes from an adult man with Graves' hyperthyroidism. The CDR3 region is CASSLRQTIGTQYF. CDR3 DNA sequence: TGCGCCAGCAGCTTGAGGCAGACCATCGGTACGCAGTATTTT.